This T cell receptor (beta chain) was profiled in a study of blood T cell repertoires in COVID-19. Study summary: PBMCs, B-cell-depleted T cells, or T cells provided the cDNA or gDNA that made up the material.

Trimming at V came to 5 bases and at J to 6 bases, leaving 9 bases not matched to a gene. The CDR3 spans 15 residues. Germline V gene data show CDR1 as LNHDA and CDR2 as SQIVND (reference sequence). Sequenced by immunoSEQ multiplex PCR; TCRdb stores in-frame clones only, minus some. The data show about 280,000 clones, roughly 85% seen once. Symptom resolution, clearance, or two negative PCRs marked donors in Cohort 3 as recovered. Sample: PBMCs or T cells enriched from blood (not recorded which). The clonotype comes from a woman aged 50 to 60 who had recovered from COVID-19. The chain links TRBV19 to TRBJ2-3; 9 bases are shared with TRBD2. This CDR3 is CASSPAGGLRDTQYF. Written as DNA, the CDR3 is TGTGCCAGTAGTCCCGCGGGAGGGTTGAGGGATACGCAGTATTTT.